The 17 T cell receptor beta chains reported below all come from one sample, sequenced in a study of T-cell reconstitution after alpha-beta-depleted transplantation in children. Preparing the TCRbeta library involved the use of unique molecular identifiers. Each CDR3 protein is one row after TCRdb ran MiXCR on the PCR reads. The table shows 550,000 to 600,000 distinct CDR3 sequences, with 23% occurring only once. The sample in question was PBMCs, mostly from graft donor cells, obtained 360 days after TCRalphabeta/CD19-depleted stem cell transplant. The source is a boy in the first two years of life who had a stem cell transplant for acute myeloid leukemia, so the T cells may come from the graft donor.

The count of this clonotype is one. The chain recombines TRBV20-1 with TRBJ1-2; a weak D match, TRBD1 (6 bases). The CDR3 has 17 residues. The germline V and J ends were trimmed by 2 bases and 6 bases, with 25 bases remaining between them. The germline CDR1 and CDR2 sequences are DFQATT and SNEGSKA (reference sequence). The CDR3 coding sequence is TGCAGTGCTAGACCCCCTTTCGGTACAGGGTCGGGGGATGGCTACACCTTC. Its protein product is CSARPPFGTGSGDGYTF.

V and J are TRBV4-3 and TRBJ2-2; D call uncertain. Per the germline V gene, CDR1 is LGHNA and CDR2 is YSLEER. V lost 0 bases and J lost 9, with 14 bases in between. CDR3 length: 15 residues. CDR3: CASSQERSPRRELFF. The CDR3 bases are TGCGCCAGCAGCCAAGAAAGGTCCCCTCGCCGGGAGCTGTTTTTT.

V usage is TRBV20-1 and J usage is TRBJ2-5; D remains unclear. Germline V gives CDR1 DFQATT, CDR2 SNEGSKA (reference sequence). Trimming stripped 1 base from V and 5 bases from J, with 11 bases between. CDR3 length equals 13 residues. CDR3 residues: CSARGPYWETQYF. CDR3 DNA: TGCAGTGCTAGAGGTCCCTATTGGGAGACCCAGTACTTC.

The V call is TRBV20-1, the J call TRBJ2-3; D unresolved. V gave up 0 bases and J gave up 2 bases, with 24 bases separating them. The germline CDR1 and CDR2 sequences are DFQATT and SNEGSKA (reference sequence). This CDR3 is built from 19 residues. The CDR3 bases are TGCAGTGCTAGAGATTTACTCACAGCTACTCGTCCCCACACAGATACGCAGTATTTT. It is translated as CSARDLLTATRPHTDTQYF.

This clonotype has ten or more counts. The chain joins TRBV6-5 to TRBJ1-3; D unclear. Trimming cost V 0 bases and J 0 bases, with 9 bases left between them. The CDR3 is made up of 16 amino acids. In germline, CDR1 is MNHEY, CDR2 SVGAGI. CDR3 DNA: TGTGCCAGCAGTTACTCGAGGGCGAGCTCTGGAAACACCATATATTTT. This encodes CASSYSRASSGNTIYF.

This clonotype turned up a few times. The chain combines TRBV10-2 with TRBJ2-5; TRBD2 agrees at 8 bases. CDR1 and CDR2 (germline): WSHSY, SAAADI. The junction had 10 bases not matched to a gene; V was cut back by 3 bases and J by 4 bases. The CDR3 is made up of 16 amino acids. CDR3 DNA: TGCGCCAGCAGTGATAGACGGGGGGGCCTATTAGAGACCCAGTACTTC. Protein sequence: CASSDRRGGLLETQYF.

This clonotype was counted ten times or more. V gene TRBV12-3 or TRBV12-4 combines with J gene TRBJ1-4; no reliable D call. Trimming removed 5 bases from V and 5 bases from J, with 9 bases in between. The CDR3 sequence is 13 residues long. The CDR3 DNA is TGTGCCAGCAGTGGCCGCCAGAATGAAAAACTGTTTTTT. It encodes CASSGRQNEKLFF.

There are many counts of this clonotype. This chain links TRBV10-3 with TRBJ2-5; tentatively, D is TRBD1 (5 bases). Germline CDR1 reads ENHRY; CDR2 reads SYGVKD. CDR3 length: 12 residues. Trimming took off 8 bases at V and 3 bases at J, with 10 bases between the two ends. CDR3 bases: TGTGCCATCGGTAAAGGGGAAGAGACCCAGTACTTC. Amino acid sequence: CAIGKGEETQYF.

This clonotype occurred a few times. The chain employs TRBV20-1 and TRBJ2-5; TRBD1 matches at 7 bases. V shed 6 bases, J shed 6 bases, and the junction held 10 bases outside the gene matches. This CDR3 comprises 13 residues. Germline CDR1 DFQATT, CDR2 SNEGSKA (reference sequence). This chain's CDR3 is CSAMGQSHQTQYF. The CDR3 region has the DNA TGCAGTGCCATGGGACAGTCTCATCAGACCCAGTACTTC.

The chain combines TRBV5-2 with TRBJ1-2; the D call of TRBD1 is as the table states it, not checked on the DNA. TRBV5-2 is a pseudogene. The CDR3 runs to 17 residues. The CDR3 is CAMGPGSNRYANYGYTF. The CDR3 nucleotides read TGTGCCATGGGCCCGGGGTCGAATAGGTATGCCAACTATGGCTACACCTTC.

This chain links TRBV27 with TRBJ2-7; no firm D call. V was trimmed by 8 bases and J by 2 bases, leaving 13 bases between them. The CDR3 is made up of 13 amino acids. In germline, CDR1 is MNHEY, CDR2 SMNVEV (reference sequence). CDR3 sequence: CASWNLHAYEQYF. DNA of the CDR3: TGTGCCAGCTGGAACTTGCACGCCTACGAGCAGTACTTC.

Many counts were recorded for this clonotype. The chain employs TRBV18 and TRBJ2-7, with a possible D match to TRBD1 (5 bases). The V and J ends lost 3 bases and 0 bases respectively, with 15 bases between them. Germline lookup yields CDR1 KGHSH and CDR2 LQKENI. The CDR3 consists of 16 residues. The CDR3 coding sequence is TGTGCCAGCTCACCGTGGGGCGCCCAGAGCTCCTACGAGCAGTACTTC. Protein sequence: CASSPWGAQSSYEQYF.

The chain carries TRBV7-9 and TRBJ2-5, with a tentative D call TRBD1 (5 bases). The germline V gene has CDR1 SEHNR and CDR2 FQNEAQ (reference sequence). This CDR3 has 13 residues. Trimming took 2 bases from V and 6 from J, leaving 10 bases between them. CDR3 residues: CASSLQGAQTQYF. The CDR3 DNA reads as TGTGCCAGCAGCTTACAGGGCGCGCAGACCCAGTACTTC. The full variable domain, rest sourced from reference TRBV7-9 and TRBJ2-5, is DTGVSQNPRHKITKRGQNVTFRCDPISEHNRLYWYRQTLGQGPEFLTYFQNEAQLEKSRLLSDRFSAERPKGSFSTLEIQRTEQGDSAMYLCASSLQGAQTQYFGPGTRLLVL.

The chain carries TRBV15 and TRBJ2-1; no firm D call. CDR1 LNHNV and CDR2 YYDKDF come from the germline V gene (reference sequence). The V end was cut by 6 bases, the J end by 0 bases, with 24 bases between. The CDR3 loop spans 19 amino acids. The CDR3 spells CATRYRQKPFVSSYNEQFF. For the CDR3, the DNA is TGTGCCACCAGATACCGGCAGAAACCCTTTGTTAGCTCCTACAATGAGCAGTTCTTC.

This clonotype was seen only a few times. The genes are TRBV20-1 and TRBJ2-7, with TRBD2 matching 8 bases. Germline CDR1 reads DFQATT; CDR2 reads SNEGSKA (reference sequence). The CDR3 totals 14 residues. Trimming at V came to 6 bases and at J to 4 bases, leaving 11 bases not matched to a gene. As DNA, the CDR3 is TGCAGTGCAGGGTCGGTAGCGGGGTGGTACGAGCAGTACTTC. Amino acid sequence: CSAGSVAGWYEQYF.

This clonotype was seen ten or more times. The chain recombines TRBV12-3 or TRBV12-4 with TRBJ2-1; D is possibly TRBD1 or TRBD2 (5 bases each). The CDR3 loop spans 11 amino acids. V lost 4 bases to trimming and J lost 14 bases, with 12 bases between them. The CDR3 DNA reads as TGTGCCAGCAGTTCCCCGGGACCAAAGTTCTTC. Encoded protein: CASSSPGPKFF.

The V and J genes are TRBV4-1 and TRBJ2-5; TRBD2 agrees at 10 bases. J gave up 3 bases and V 5 bases, and 12 bases lay outside the gene matches. Germline V gene data show CDR1 as MGHRA and CDR2 as YSYEKL. CDR3 length: 17 amino acids. The CDR3 bases are TGCGCCAGCAGCGATATTTGGGAACTAGCGGGGAAAGAGACCCAGTACTTC. It yields the protein CASSDIWELAGKETQYF.